The TCR beta chain under discussion was sequenced for a study of vaccination effects on CD4 cells after COVID-19. This clone was detected a few times. Its antigen is currently unknown. The repertoire was sequenced with immunoSEQ multiplex PCR; TCRdb's copy has only in-frame clones and lacks some. The table lists around 36,000 clones, 55% to 75% of them singletons. V lost 0 bases and J lost 6, with 9 bases in between. The CDR3 totals 13 residues. Germline CDR1 is MNHNS and CDR2 is SASEGT. In the ViraFEST assay, antigen-specific CD4+ clonotypes were identified by expansion after peptide-pool stimulation. Investigators separated out CD4+ T cells once about 10 days of culture had passed. Each vaccine recipient was nucleocapsid antibody negative and had no prior SARS-CoV-2 infection. On both days 3 and 7, half of the culture medium was replaced with IL-2 medium.

The genes are TRBV6-1 and TRBJ2-7; D not resolved. This clonotype was obtained from a human donor who received a COVID-19 vaccine. The starting material was CD4+ T cells from PBMCs cultured with SARS-CoV-2 spike peptides, obtained before COVID-19 vaccination. DNA for the CDR3: TGTGCCAGCAGTGAAGCGCATCCCCGCGAGCAGTACTTC. Encoded protein: CASSEAHPREQYF.